This TCR beta chain emerged from a study of shared clonotypes between healthy human individuals. Study-wide findings and caveats: Clonotypes shared by all four sorted-subset donors had higher generation probabilities than non-shared clonotypes. Naive subsets generally had larger estimated richness than memory subsets.

V was clipped by 4 bases and J by 0 bases; unmatched bases: 5. CDR1 and CDR2 (germline): SGHRS, YFSETQ. CDR3 length equals 16 residues. A remark on this clone: As yet, its antigen is unknown.

Sequencing was performed with immunoSEQ multiplex PCR; in TCRdb, only in-frame clones are kept and a portion is missing. The data show approximately 2.5 million clones, with 93% seen just once and more than 0.35% held by the top ten. The J gene is TRBJ2-2, the V gene TRBV5-1, with 8 bases fitting TRBD2. The sequence came from a man aged 18 to 29 in good health. Some clones in this sample may be carry-over from other donors' samples. Sequencing was carried out using naive CD4+ T cells from PBMCs. Subset specified: CD45RA+ positively selected. The CDR3 is CASSPREGSNTGELFF. As DNA, the CDR3 is TGCGCCAGCAGCCCTCGGGAGGGTTCGAACACCGGGGAGCTGTTTTTT.